These T cell receptor beta chains were read from a single sample in a study of blood T cell dynamics during melanoma immunotherapy. Sequencing was performed with immunoSEQ multiplex PCR; in TCRdb, only in-frame clones are kept and a portion is missing. The sample carries approximately 10,000 clones, around 83% recorded once. Material: blood, obtained from a patient treated with checkpoint blockade. Receptors originate from a human donor with melanoma. Each CDR3 is given with its conserved first and last residue. Fields, in order: V gene, J gene, D gene, clone size, CDR3 protein, CDR3 DNA. D genes are given only for firm matches. Clone size is shown for a subset of rows, as once, few, many or a class of expanded clone.

TRBV6-4	TRBJ1-6	-	-	CASSVEGNNSPLHF	TGTGCCAGCAGTGTCGAAGGGAATAATTCACCCCTCCACTTT
TRBV9	TRBJ2-5	TRBD1	-	CASSVGTGEPQETQYF	TGTGCCAGCAGCGTAGGGACAGGGGAGCCCCAAGAGACCCAGTACTTC
TRBV6-6	TRBJ1-1	-	-	CASRQDGNTEAFF	TGTGCCAGCAGACAGGACGGGAACACTGAAGCTTTCTTT
TRBV6-6	TRBJ1-3	TRBD1	-	CASSPSTGGGNTIYF	TGTGCCAGCAGCCCTTCGACAGGGGGCGGAAACACCATATATTTT
TRBV2	TRBJ2-1	TRBD2	once	CASTPLGLAGGFSEQFF	TGTGCCAGCACCCCACTAGGACTAGCGGGGGGGTTCAGTGAGCAGTTCTTC
TRBV4-3	TRBJ2-7	TRBD1	-	CASSLGQDSYEQYF	TGCGCCAGCAGCCTGGGACAGGACTCCTACGAGCAGTACTTC
TRBV19	TRBJ1-1	TRBD1	-	CASSIIDRGQPGSEAFF	TGTGCCAGTAGTATTATAGATCGGGGACAGCCGGGCTCTGAAGCTTTCTTT
TRBV12-1	TRBJ2-1	-	few	CASSRTERGTPSEQFF	TGTGCCAGCAGCCGAACCGAGCGGGGTACTCCAAGTGAGCAGTTCTTC
TRBV2	TRBJ2-7	-	-	CASGDPTGGRGRDYEQYF	TGTGCCAGCGGAGATCCGACCGGGGGACGGGGCAGGGACTACGAGCAGTACTTC
TRBV11-2	TRBJ2-5	TRBD1	-	CASSLAGQQETQYF	TGTGCCAGCAGCTTAGCGGGACAGCAAGAGACCCAGTACTTC
TRBV10-2	TRBJ2-2	TRBD1	-	CASTGQGRNTGELFF	TGCGCCAGCACCGGACAGGGGCGAAACACCGGGGAGCTGTTTTTT
TRBV28	TRBJ1-5	-	-	CASSLGGVQPQHF	TGTGCCAGCAGTTTAGGGGGGGTTCAGCCCCAGCATTTT
TRBV9	TRBJ2-3	-	-	CASSNRGSSTDTQYF	TGTGCCAGCAGCAATCGGGGCTCTAGCACAGATACGCAGTATTTT
TRBV11-2	TRBJ1-1	-	-	CASKNLEGEFPRNTEAFF	TGTGCCAGCAAAAACCTGGAGGGGGAGTTCCCGAGGAACACTGAAGCTTTCTTT
TRBV19	TRBJ2-5	-	-	CASSAGRITQETQYF	TGTGCCAGTAGTGCCGGACGGATCACCCAAGAGACCCAGTACTTC
TRBV10-2	TRBJ2-7	-	-	CASRPRPGYEQYF	TGCGCCAGCAGACCTCGGCCCGGATACGAGCAGTACTTC
TRBV13	TRBJ2-1	TRBD2	-	CASSLEAGGPEQFF	TGTGCCAGCAGCTTAGAAGCGGGGGGACCTGAGCAGTTCTTC
TRBV4-1	TRBJ2-1	-	once	CASSQEGRGSYNEQFF	TGCGCCAGCAGCCAAGAGGGGCGGGGATCCTACAATGAGCAGTTCTTC
TRBV27	TRBJ1-1	-	-	CASSYVPVPYTEAFF	TGTGCCAGCAGTTATGTTCCCGTCCCCTACACTGAAGCTTTCTTT
TRBV28	TRBJ2-1	TRBD1	-	CASSFSLTPGQRYFF	TGTGCCAGCAGTTTTAGCCTTACTCCGGGACAGAGGTATTTCTTC
TRBV10-3	TRBJ2-1	-	-	CATSENGGDEQFF	TGTGCCACGTCCGAGAACGGGGGAGATGAGCAGTTCTTC
TRBV7-8	TRBJ1-2	-	-	CASSGEYYGYTF	TGTGCCAGCAGTGGGGAGTACTATGGCTACACCTTC
TRBV28	TRBJ2-5	-	once	CASSLETTQYF	TGTGCCAGCAGTTTAGAGACGACCCAGTACTTC
TRBV5-1	TRBJ2-5	TRBD2	-	CASSFSGSETQYF	TGCGCCAGCAGCTTTAGCGGGAGTGAGACCCAGTACTTC
TRBV14	TRBJ2-5	-	-	CASSQVGRETQYF	TGTGCCAGCAGCCAAGTTGGCAGGGAGACCCAGTACTTC
TRBV6-1	TRBJ2-2	-	-	CASGDGELFF	TGTGCCAGCGGCGACGGGGAGCTGTTTTTT
TRBV5-1	TRBJ1-1	-	-	CASTMTAGDTEAFF	TGCGCCAGCACCATGACAGCCGGGGACACTGAAGCTTTCTTT
TRBV5-1	TRBJ2-5	-	-	CASSLAGVRQETQYF	TGCGCCAGCAGCTTGGCAGGCGTCAGGCAAGAGACCCAGTACTTC
TRBV28	TRBJ1-1	-	-	CASSSFTGRNTEAFF	TGTGCCAGCAGTTCTTTTACAGGGCGGAACACTGAAGCTTTCTTT
TRBV4-2	TRBJ2-4	-	-	CASSQATGNIQYF	TGTGCCAGCAGCCAGGCGACGGGAAACATTCAGTACTTC
TRBV28	TRBJ1-1	-	-	CASSLMPGTHTEAFF	TGTGCCAGCAGTTTAATGCCAGGGACCCACACTGAAGCTTTCTTT
TRBV2	TRBJ2-1	-	once	CASSERGERSGTWQFF	TGTGCCAGCAGTGAAAGGGGGGAGCGGTCTGGGACTTGGCAGTTCTTC
TRBV4-2	TRBJ2-2	-	-	CASSQQGSRNTGELFF	TGTGCCAGCAGCCAGCAGGGGTCGCGGAACACCGGGGAGCTGTTTTTT
TRBV6-1	TRBJ2-7	-	-	CASSDSQGFTSSYEQYF	TGTGCCAGCAGTGACAGCCAGGGGTTTACGAGCTCCTACGAGCAGTACTTC
TRBV28	TRBJ2-7	-	-	CASSGRGPPYEQYF	TGTGCCAGCAGTGGGCGGGGGCCACCCTACGAGCAGTACTTC
TRBV2	TRBJ1-1	-	-	CASSATRRVQAFF	TGTGCCAGCAGCGCGACCCGTAGGGTACAAGCTTTCTTT
TRBV29-1	TRBJ1-1	-	-	CSVGPGYGEAFF	TGCAGCGTTGGGCCCGGTTATGGTGAAGCTTTCTTT
TRBV6-4	TRBJ1-1	-	-	CASSEVISMNTEAFF	TGTGCCAGCAGTGAAGTGATTTCCATGAACACTGAAGCTTTCTTT
TRBV27	TRBJ2-7	-	-	CASSGATREQYF	TGTGCCAGCAGCGGGGCAACTCGCGAGCAGTACTTC
TRBV9	TRBJ1-2	-	-	CASSVGAAEYGYTF	TGTGCCAGCAGCGTAGGGGCAGCCGAGTATGGCTACACCTTC
TRBV7-3	TRBJ2-1	TRBD2	-	CASSTAGGGSYNEQFF	TGTGCCAGCAGCACAGCGGGGGGTGGTTCCTACAATGAGCAGTTCTTC
TRBV19	TRBJ1-5	-	few	CASSIVPNSNQPQHF	TGTGCCAGTAGTATAGTTCCCAATAGCAATCAGCCCCAGCATTTT
TRBV5-1	TRBJ2-1	-	-	CASSLAPAGGNEQFF	TGCGCCAGCAGCTTGGCCCCGGCGGGCGGCAATGAGCAGTTCTTC
TRBV18	TRBJ1-5	TRBD1	-	CASSQQGNNQPQHF	TGTGCCAGCTCACAACAGGGGAATAATCAGCCCCAGCATTTT
TRBV11-2	TRBJ1-6	-	-	CASSSGTSNNSPLHF	TGTGCCAGCAGCTCAGGGACAAGCAATAATTCACCCCTCCACTTT
TRBV7-6	TRBJ1-1	-	medium-sized	CASSPSSLNTEAFF	TGTGCCAGCAGCCCTTCCTCCCTGAACACTGAAGCTTTCTTT
TRBV4-2	TRBJ2-3	-	once	CASSQDLPETDTQYF	TGTGCCAGCAGCCAAGACTTGCCAGAAACAGATACGCAGTATTTT
TRBV5-1	TRBJ1-2	-	-	CASSPADSLYGYTF	TGCGCCAGCAGCCCGGCGGACAGCCTATATGGCTACACCTTC
TRBV19	TRBJ2-1	TRBD1	-	CASTRTGGEQFF	TGTGCCAGTACCCGGACAGGGGGCGAGCAGTTCTTC
TRBV5-4	TRBJ1-3	-	-	CASSSRTDGGPNTIYF	TGTGCCAGCAGCTCCCGGACAGACGGCGGGCCAAACACCATATATTTT
TRBV7-2	TRBJ2-7	-	once	CASSLRSEQYF	TGTGCCAGCAGCTTAAGGAGCGAGCAGTACTTC
TRBV19	TRBJ1-2	-	-	CASKDRSYGYTF	TGTGCCAGTAAAGACAGGAGCTATGGCTACACCTTC
TRBV6-4	TRBJ2-3	TRBD2	-	CASSLKRETDTQYF	TGTGCCAGCAGTCTTAAGCGGGAGACAGATACGCAGTATTTT
TRBV19	TRBJ2-7	-	-	CASSIDPPGLAREQYF	TGTGCCAGTAGTATAGATCCACCGGGACTTGCTAGGGAGCAGTACTTC
TRBV2	TRBJ1-1	-	few	CASSLGNTEAFF	TGTGCCAGCAGCCTGGGAAACACTGAAGCTTTCTTT